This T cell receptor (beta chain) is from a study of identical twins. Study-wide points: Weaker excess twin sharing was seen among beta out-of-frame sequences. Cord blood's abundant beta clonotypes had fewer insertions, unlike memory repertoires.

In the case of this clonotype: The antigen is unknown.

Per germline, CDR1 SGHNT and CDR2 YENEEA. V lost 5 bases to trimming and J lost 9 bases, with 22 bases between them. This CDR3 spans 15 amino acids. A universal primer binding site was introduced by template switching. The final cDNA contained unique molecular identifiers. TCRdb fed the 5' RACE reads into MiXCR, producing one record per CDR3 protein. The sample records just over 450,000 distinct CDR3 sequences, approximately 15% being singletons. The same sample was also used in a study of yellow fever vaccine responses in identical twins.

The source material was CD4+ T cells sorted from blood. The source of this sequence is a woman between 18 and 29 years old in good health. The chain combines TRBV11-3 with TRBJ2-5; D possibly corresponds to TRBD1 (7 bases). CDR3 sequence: CASSARQGPGEAQYF. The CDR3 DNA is TGTGCCAGCAGCGCCCGACAGGGCCCGGGGGAGGCCCAGTACTTC.